This is a list of T cell receptor beta chains from one sample in a study of shared clonotypes between healthy human individuals. Produced via immunoSEQ multiplex PCR; TCRdb's table is partial and in-frame only. The sample has 2.3 million or so clones, roughly 93% seen once; the top ten hold about 0.39%. Sequenced sample: naive CD4+ T cells from PBMCs. The receptors shown here come from a man younger than 35 in good health. Some clones in this sample may be carry-over from other donors' samples. CDR3s include the opening cysteine and the closing phenylalanine or tryptophan. The D gene is left open where the match is weak. Some rows mark clone size as missing; the rest say once, few, many or name a class of expanded clone.

>TRBJ1-2|TRBV6-4|.|TRBD1
CASSPSRDRGHYGYTF
TGTGCCAGCAGTCCCTCGCGAGACAGGGGGCATTATGGCTACACCTTC
>TRBJ2-3|TRBV5-1|.|TRBD2
CASSLGTSGDTQYF
TGCGCCAGCAGCCTCGGGACTAGCGGGGATACGCAGTATTTT
>TRBJ2-7|TRBV5-1|.|TRBD2
CASSLSSGTPYEQYF
TGCGCCAGCAGCTTGTCTAGCGGGACTCCCTACGAGCAGTACTTC
>TRBJ2-5|TRBV28|.|.
CASSLFGGQDSLMGETQYF
TGTGCCAGCAGTTTATTCGGCGGGCAGGATAGTTTAATGGGAGAGACCCAGTACTTC
>TRBJ2-2|TRBV9|once|.
CASNRGWVTGELFF
TGTGCCAGCAACCGTGGGTGGGTCACCGGGGAGCTGTTTTTT
>TRBJ1-2|TRBV29-1|.|TRBD1
CSVAPRTGTNYGYTF
TGCAGCGTTGCCCCACGGACAGGGACTAACTATGGCTACACCTTC
>TRBJ2-1|TRBV6-5|.|TRBD2
CASSYWTGGYEQFF
TGTGCCAGCAGTTACTGGACGGGAGGTTATGAGCAGTTCTTC
>TRBJ2-1|TRBV4-1|.|TRBD2
CASSQGLLGTSRRNEQFF
TGCGCCAGCAGCCAAGGTCTTCTTGGGACTAGCAGACGCAATGAGCAGTTCTTC
>TRBJ1-5|TRBV6-1|once|.
CASSEHDGGPGNQPQHF
TGTGCCAGCAGCGAACACGACGGGGGGCCGGGCAATCAGCCCCAGCATTTT
>TRBJ2-7|TRBV28|once|.
CASTTGTPVYEQYF
TGTGCCAGCACTACCGGGACACCCGTCTACGAGCAGTACTTC
>TRBJ2-5|TRBV5-1|.|.
CASSLPENYETQYF
TGCGCCAGCAGCCTCCCCGAGAATTACGAGACCCAGTACTTC
>TRBJ1-2|TRBV6-5|few|.
CASSTANYGYTF
TGTGCCAGCAGTACAGCTAACTATGGCTACACCTTC
>TRBJ2-5|TRBV28|.|.
CASSSLGVLQETQYF
TGTGCCAGCAGTTCTTTGGGGGTTTTGCAAGAGACCCAGTACTTC
>TRBJ2-4|TRBV18|.|TRBD1
CASSPQGQASNIQYF
TGTGCCAGCTCACCGCAGGGACAGGCTTCTAACATTCAGTACTTC
>TRBJ1-1|TRBV5-1|.|TRBD1
CASNPTGEATEAFF
TGCGCCAGCAATCCGACAGGGGAGGCCACTGAAGCTTTCTTT
>TRBJ1-2|TRBV28|.|.
CASSLGAHYGYTF
TGTGCCAGCAGTTTGGGGGCCCACTATGGCTACACCTTC
>TRBJ2-7|TRBV4-3|.|TRBD2
CASSRLAWSEQYF
TGCGCCAGCAGCCGACTAGCGTGGAGTGAGCAGTACTTC
>TRBJ2-2|TRBV5-1|few|.
CASSSLAKAKDGELFF
TGCGCCAGCAGCTCTCTAGCGAAAGCTAAGGACGGGGAGCTGTTTTTT
>TRBJ2-5|TRBV28|.|TRBD1
CASSANRGAQYF
TGTGCCAGCAGTGCCAACAGGGGGGCCCAGTACTTC
>TRBJ2-7|TRBV2|.|TRBD2
CASSGPGLAGGFGYEQYF
TGTGCCAGCAGTGGACCGGGACTAGCGGGAGGGTTTGGGTACGAGCAGTACTTC
>TRBJ1-1|TRBV9|.|TRBD1
CASSVGTGGPARLNTEAFF
TGTGCCAGCAGCGTAGGGACAGGGGGACCGGCGAGACTGAACACTGAAGCTTTCTTT
>TRBJ1-3|TRBV6-5|.|.
CASKRDTLSGNTIYF
TGTGCCAGCAAGCGAGACACTCTCTCTGGAAACACCATATATTTT
>TRBJ2-1|TRBV29-1|.|TRBD2
CSVSRGGNEQFF
TGCAGCGTTAGCCGGGGGGGCAATGAGCAGTTCTTC
>TRBJ2-7|TRBV7-3|.|.
CASSPGTYEQYF
TGTGCCAGCAGCCCGGGGACCTACGAGCAGTACTTC
>TRBJ1-1|TRBV5-1|.|TRBD1
CASSLGTGGTEAFF
TGCGCCAGCAGCTTAGGGACAGGGGGCACTGAAGCTTTCTTT
>TRBJ1-5|TRBV2|.|.
CASSSTGVFQPQHF
TGTGCCAGCAGTTCGACAGGAGTTTTCCAGCCCCAGCATTTT
>TRBJ2-5|TRBV4-1|.|.
CASSPQAGPMGETQYF
TGCGCCAGCAGCCCTCAGGCGGGGCCGATGGGAGAGACCCAGTACTTC
>TRBJ1-1|TRBV18|few|TRBD1
CASSPPDRGEYTEAFF
TGTGCCAGCTCACCGCCAGACAGGGGCGAATACACTGAAGCTTTCTTT
>TRBJ1-1|TRBV18|.|.
CASSPVQKNTEAFF
TGTGCCAGCTCACCAGTACAGAAGAACACTGAAGCTTTCTTT
>TRBJ2-3|TRBV5-4|once|TRBD2
CASSWSGRGTDTQYF
TGTGCCAGCAGCTGGAGCGGGAGAGGCACAGATACGCAGTATTTT
>TRBJ2-5|TRBV5-1|.|.
CASSFERDAGGRETQYF
TGCGCCAGCAGCTTTGAGAGGGACGCTGGGGGGCGAGAGACCCAGTACTTC
>TRBJ2-1|TRBV27|.|TRBD2
CASRPLAGPIHEQFF
TGTGCCAGCAGGCCGTTAGCGGGACCTATCCATGAGCAGTTCTTC
>TRBJ2-1|TRBV9|.|TRBD1
CASSVTDRGNEQFF
TGTGCCAGCAGCGTAACGGACAGGGGGAATGAGCAGTTCTTC
>TRBJ2-5|TRBV7-3|.|.
CASSPRNGETQYF
TGTGCCAGCAGCCCAAGAAATGGGGAGACCCAGTACTTC
>TRBJ2-1|TRBV6-1|.|TRBD2
CASRVLAGEYNEQFF
TGTGCCAGCAGGGTCCTAGCGGGAGAGTACAATGAGCAGTTCTTC
>TRBJ2-7|TRBV9|.|TRBD1
CASSVVGQGAAEEQYF
TGTGCCAGCAGCGTAGTTGGACAGGGGGCGGCGGAGGAGCAGTACTTC
>TRBJ1-2|TRBV4-1|.|TRBD1
CASSQADREGGYTF
TGCGCCAGCAGCCAAGCGGACAGGGAGGGTGGCTACACCTTC
>TRBJ2-1|TRBV5-4|.|TRBD2
CASSSATGGLRYNEQFF
TGTGCCAGCAGCTCCGCCACGGGGGGACTGAGATACAATGAGCAGTTCTTC
>TRBJ1-1|TRBV18|.|TRBD1
CASSLNRGQGRGTEAFF
TGTGCCAGCTCACTAAATCGGGGACAGGGGCGAGGCACTGAAGCTTTCTTT
>TRBJ2-1|TRBV7-9|.|.
CASSFQASAIEQFF
TGTGCCAGCAGCTTTCAAGCTAGCGCGATAGAGCAGTTCTTC
>TRBJ1-5|TRBV6-6|.|.
CASSLHGQTNQPQHF
TGTGCCAGCAGCCTACACGGACAGACCAATCAGCCCCAGCATTTT
>TRBJ2-4|TRBV7-7|.|.
CASVLKGGKNIQYF
TGTGCCAGCGTACTAAAGGGGGGGAAAAACATTCAGTACTTC
>TRBJ1-1|TRBV7-9|.|.
CASSHGGIRDTEAFF
TGTGCCAGCAGCCACGGGGGAATTAGGGACACTGAAGCTTTCTTT
>TRBJ2-5|TRBV11-3|.|.
CASSLGTKQETQYF
TGTGCCAGCAGCTTAGGGACGAAACAAGAGACCCAGTACTTC
>TRBJ1-2|TRBV5-4|.|TRBD1
CASSFKTGGKDGYTF
TGTGCCAGCAGCTTTAAGACAGGGGGTAAGGATGGCTACACCTTC
>TRBJ1-1|TRBV7-9|.|TRBD1
CASSRQGRNTEAFF
TGTGCCAGCAGCCGACAGGGACGAAACACTGAAGCTTTCTTT
>TRBJ2-1|TRBV28|.|.
CASSPTLYNEQFF
TGTGCCAGCAGCCCAACCCTCTACAATGAGCAGTTCTTC
>TRBJ2-1|TRBV7-8|.|.
CASSLAEGVRSYNEQFF
TGTGCCAGCAGCTTAGCGGAGGGGGTAAGGTCCTACAATGAGCAGTTCTTC
>TRBJ1-6|TRBV25-1|.|TRBD1
CASSNRGQLSPLHF
TGTGCCAGCAGCAACAGGGGGCAATTGTCACCCCTCCACTTT
>TRBJ2-5|TRBV2|.|.
CASSGAGGETQYF
TGTGCCAGCAGTGGTGCCGGTGGGGAGACCCAGTACTTC
>TRBJ1-5|TRBV19|.|.
CASRRRSNQPQHF
TGTGCCAGTAGGAGGCGGAGCAATCAGCCCCAGCATTTT
>TRBJ2-3|TRBV27|.|TRBD2
CASSLLSSGSTDTQYF
TGTGCCAGCAGTTTATTATCTAGCGGGAGCACAGATACGCAGTATTTT
>TRBJ1-2|TRBV5-1|.|.
CASSSDGEVYGYTF
TGCGCCAGCAGCTCGGACGGGGAGGTCTATGGCTACACCTTC
>TRBJ1-5|TRBV5-5|few|.
CASTREELPQHF
TGTGCCAGCACGCGGGAGGAGCTGCCCCAGCATTTT